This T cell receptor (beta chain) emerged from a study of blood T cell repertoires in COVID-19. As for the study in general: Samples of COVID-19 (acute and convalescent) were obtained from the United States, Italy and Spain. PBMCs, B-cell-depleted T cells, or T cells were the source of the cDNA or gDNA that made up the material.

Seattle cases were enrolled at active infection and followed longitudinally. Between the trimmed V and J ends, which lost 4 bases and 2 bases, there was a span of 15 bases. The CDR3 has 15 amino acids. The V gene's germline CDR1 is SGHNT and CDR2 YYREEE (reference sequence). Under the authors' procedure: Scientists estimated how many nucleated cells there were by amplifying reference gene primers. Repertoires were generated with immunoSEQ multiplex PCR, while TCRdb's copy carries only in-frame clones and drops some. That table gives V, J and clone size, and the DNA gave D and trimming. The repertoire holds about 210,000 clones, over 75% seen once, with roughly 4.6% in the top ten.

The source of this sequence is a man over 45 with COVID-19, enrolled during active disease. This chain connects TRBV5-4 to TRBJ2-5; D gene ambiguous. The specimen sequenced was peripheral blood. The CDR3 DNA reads TGTGCCAGCAGCCAGCACAGTTTTGGGCAAGAGACCCAGTACTTC. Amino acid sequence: CASSQHSFGQETQYF.